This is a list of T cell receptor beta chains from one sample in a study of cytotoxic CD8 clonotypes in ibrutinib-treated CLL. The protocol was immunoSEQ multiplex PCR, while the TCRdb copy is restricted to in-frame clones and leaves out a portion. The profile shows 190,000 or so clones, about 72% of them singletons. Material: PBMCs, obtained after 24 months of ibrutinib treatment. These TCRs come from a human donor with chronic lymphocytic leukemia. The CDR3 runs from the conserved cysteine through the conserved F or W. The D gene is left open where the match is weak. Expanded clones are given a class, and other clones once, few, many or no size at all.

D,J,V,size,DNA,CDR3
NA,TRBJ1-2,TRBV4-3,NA,TGCGCCAGCAGCCAAGATGAAGGGGTGGTGTATGGCTACACCTTC,CASSQDEGVVYGYTF
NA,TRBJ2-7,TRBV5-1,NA,TGCGCCAGCAATTACCTTGACAGCTCCTACGAGCAGTACTTC,CASNYLDSSYEQYF
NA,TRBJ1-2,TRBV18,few,TGTGCCAGCTCACCAGTGGGGCAGAAACTGAACTATGGCTACACCTTC,CASSPVGQKLNYGYTF
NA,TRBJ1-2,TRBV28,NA,TGTGCCAGCAGTTTAACAAGAACGCTCAAGACCTATGGCTACACCTTC,CASSLTRTLKTYGYTF
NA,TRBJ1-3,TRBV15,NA,TGTGCCACCAGCAGAGGTACAGGTCTCTCTGGAAACACCATATATTTT,CATSRGTGLSGNTIYF
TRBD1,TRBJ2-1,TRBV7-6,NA,TGTGCCAGCAGCGACAAAAGGGGGCTCGGGGATGAGCAGTTCTTC,CASSDKRGLGDEQFF
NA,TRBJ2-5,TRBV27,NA,TGTGCCAGCAGCCATCAAGAGACCCAGTACTTC,CASSHQETQYF
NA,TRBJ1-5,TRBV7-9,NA,TGTGCCAGCAGCTTAGGCGGGGATGTGCCCCAGCATTTT,CASSLGGDVPQHF
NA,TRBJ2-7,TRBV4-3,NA,TGCGCCAGCAGCCGGGACACCCCTCACGAGCAGTACTTC,CASSRDTPHEQYF
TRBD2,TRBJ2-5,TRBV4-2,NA,TGTGCCAGCAGCCAAGTATCGGGCGGGAGGGCCGTTGAGACCCAGTACTTC,CASSQVSGGRAVETQYF
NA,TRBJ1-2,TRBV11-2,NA,TGTGCCAGCAGCTTAGAGAACAGGGCGTACTATGGCTACACCTTC,CASSLENRAYYGYTF
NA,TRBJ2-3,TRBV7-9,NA,TGTGCCAGCAGCCGACCGGGACAAGACACAGATACGCAGTATTTT,CASSRPGQDTDTQYF
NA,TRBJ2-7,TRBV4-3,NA,TGCGCCAGCAGCCAAGCAGGGGTCCCCGTCTACGAGCAGTACTTC,CASSQAGVPVYEQYF